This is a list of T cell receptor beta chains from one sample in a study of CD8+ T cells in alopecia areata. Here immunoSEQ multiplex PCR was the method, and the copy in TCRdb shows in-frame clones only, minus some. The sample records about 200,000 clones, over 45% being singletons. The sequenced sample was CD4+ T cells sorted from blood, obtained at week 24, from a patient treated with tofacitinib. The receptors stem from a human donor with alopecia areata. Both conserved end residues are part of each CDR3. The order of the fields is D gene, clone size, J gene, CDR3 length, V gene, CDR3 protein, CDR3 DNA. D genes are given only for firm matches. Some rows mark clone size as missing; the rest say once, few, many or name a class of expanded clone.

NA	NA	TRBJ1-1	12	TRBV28	CASRPLSLRAFF	TGTGCCAGCAGGCCCCTTTCCCTGAGGGCTTTCTTT
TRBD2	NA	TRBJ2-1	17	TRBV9	CASSPPGAGGHHNEQFF	TGTGCCAGCAGCCCGCCCGGGGCGGGGGGGCACCACAATGAGCAGTTCTTC
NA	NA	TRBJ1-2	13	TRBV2	CASSLENNYGYTF	TGTGCCAGCAGCCTAGAGAATAACTATGGCTACACCTTC
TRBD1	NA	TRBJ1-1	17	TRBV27	CASSLRPPTGQSTEAFF	TGTGCCAGCAGTTTAAGGCCTCCGACAGGGCAAAGCACTGAAGCTTTCTTT
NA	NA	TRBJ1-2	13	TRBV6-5	CASSTRDNYGYTF	TGTGCCAGCAGTACGAGGGATAACTATGGCTACACCTTC
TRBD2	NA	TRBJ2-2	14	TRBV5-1	CASSLAGATGELFF	TGCGCCAGCAGCTTAGCGGGAGCGACCGGGGAGCTGTTTTTT
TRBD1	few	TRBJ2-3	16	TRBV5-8	CASSSQGTLSTDTQYF	TGTGCCAGCAGCTCACAGGGGACCTTAAGCACAGATACGCAGTATTTT
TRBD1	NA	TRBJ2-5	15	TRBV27	CASSFWDDREKTQYF	TGTGCCAGCAGTTTTTGGGATGACAGGGAAAAGACCCAGTACTTC
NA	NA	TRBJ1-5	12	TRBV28	CASFKGNQPQHF	TGTGCCAGCTTTAAGGGGAATCAGCCCCAGCATTTT
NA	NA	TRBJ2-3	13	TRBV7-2	CASDGDGTDTQYF	TGTGCCAGCGATGGGGATGGCACAGATACGCAGTATTTT
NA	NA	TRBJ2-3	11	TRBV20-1	CSASSTDTQYF	TGCAGTGCTAGTAGCACAGATACGCAGTATTTT
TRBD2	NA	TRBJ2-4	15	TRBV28	CASSISGSAKNIQYF	TGTGCCAGCAGTATTAGCGGGTCTGCCAAAAACATTCAGTACTTC
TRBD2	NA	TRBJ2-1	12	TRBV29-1	CSARLAGGQQFF	TGCAGCGCCCGACTAGCGGGGGGGCAGCAGTTCTTC
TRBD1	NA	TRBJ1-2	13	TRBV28	CASSPGQGDDYTF	TGTGCCAGCAGTCCGGGACAGGGAGATGACTACACCTTC
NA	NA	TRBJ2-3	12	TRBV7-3	CASSLKGNTQYF	TGTGCCAGCAGCTTAAAAGGGAATACGCAGTATTTT
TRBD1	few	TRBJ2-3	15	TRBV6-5	CASSGDRGVTDTQYF	TGTGCCAGCAGTGGCGACAGGGGGGTCACAGATACGCAGTATTTT
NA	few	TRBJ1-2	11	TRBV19	CASRDNYGYTF	TGTGCCAGTAGGGACAACTATGGCTACACCTTC
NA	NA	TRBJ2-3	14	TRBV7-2	CASSPHRLTDTQYF	TGTGCCAGCAGCCCCCACCGACTAACAGATACGCAGTATTTT
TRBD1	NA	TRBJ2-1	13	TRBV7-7	CASSPGTGDEQFF	TGTGCCAGCAGCCCCGGGACAGGGGATGAGCAGTTCTTC
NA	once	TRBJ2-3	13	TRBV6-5	CASSYVRTDTQYF	TGTGCCAGCAGTTACGTAAGGACAGATACGCAGTATTTT
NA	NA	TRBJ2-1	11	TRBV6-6	CASSRRNEQFF	TGTGCCAGCAGCCGTCGGAATGAGCAGTTCTTC
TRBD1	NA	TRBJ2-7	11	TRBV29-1	CSASTGSEQYF	TGCAGCGCCTCGACAGGGTCCGAGCAGTACTTC
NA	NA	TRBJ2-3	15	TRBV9	CASSPRSVAPDTQYF	TGTGCCAGCAGCCCTCGGTCTGTAGCCCCAGATACGCAGTATTTT
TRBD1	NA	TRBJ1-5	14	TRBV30	CAWSRQGNGQPQHF	TGTGCCTGGAGTAGACAGGGAAACGGCCAGCCCCAGCATTTT
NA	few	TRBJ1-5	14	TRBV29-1	CSVDSGRSDQPQHF	TGCAGCGTTGATTCAGGGCGAAGTGATCAGCCCCAGCATTTT
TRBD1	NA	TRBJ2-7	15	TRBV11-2	CASSPGQEPLYEQYF	TGTGCCAGCAGCCCCGGACAGGAGCCTCTCTACGAGCAGTACTTC
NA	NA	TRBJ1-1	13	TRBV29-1	CSVEDLGAVEAFF	TGCAGCGTTGAAGATTTGGGTGCCGTCGAAGCTTTCTTT
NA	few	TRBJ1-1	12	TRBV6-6	CASSSRGTEAFF	TGTGCCAGCAGCAGCAGGGGCACTGAAGCTTTCTTT
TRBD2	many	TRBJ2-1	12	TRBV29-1	CSGQRGDNEQFF	TGCAGCGGCCAGCGGGGGGACAATGAGCAGTTCTTC
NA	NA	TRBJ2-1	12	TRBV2	CASSEDMSPQFF	TGTGCCAGCAGTGAGGACATGTCCCCGCAGTTCTTC
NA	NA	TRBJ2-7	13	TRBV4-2	CASSPDRAYEQYF	TGTGCCAGCAGCCCCGACCGGGCCTACGAGCAGTACTTC
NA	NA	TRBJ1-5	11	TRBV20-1	CSARHDQPQHF	TGCAGTGCTAGGCACGATCAGCCCCAGCATTTT
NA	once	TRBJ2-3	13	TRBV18	CASSPSSTDTQYF	TGTGCCAGCTCACCATCTAGCACAGATACGCAGTATTTT
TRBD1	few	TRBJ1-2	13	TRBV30	CAWSYGTAYGYTF	TGTGCCTGGAGTTACGGGACAGCTTATGGCTACACCTTC
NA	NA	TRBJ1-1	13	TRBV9	CASSAFLGTEAFF	TGTGCCAGCAGCGCGTTCCTCGGCACTGAAGCTTTCTTT
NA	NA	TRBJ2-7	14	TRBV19	CASSISGPAYEQYF	TGTGCCAGTAGTATTTCCGGGCCCGCCTACGAGCAGTACTTC
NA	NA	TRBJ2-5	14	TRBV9	CASSVTGTPETQYF	TGTGCCAGCAGCGTAACCGGGACCCCAGAGACCCAGTACTTC
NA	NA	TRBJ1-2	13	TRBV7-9	CASSSSGPYGYTF	TGTGCCAGCAGCTCCTCGGGCCCCTATGGCTACACCTTC
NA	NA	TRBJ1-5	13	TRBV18	CASSQDPNQPQHF	TGTGCCAGCTCCCAAGACCCCAATCAGCCCCAGCATTTT
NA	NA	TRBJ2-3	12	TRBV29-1	CSAATGPDTQYF	TGCAGCGCGGCAACAGGGCCAGATACGCAGTATTTT
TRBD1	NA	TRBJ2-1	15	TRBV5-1	CASGLASGGNNEQFF	TGCGCCAGCGGCTTGGCGTCAGGGGGCAACAATGAGCAGTTCTTC
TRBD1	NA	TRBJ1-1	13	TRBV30	CAWTTGPNTEAFF	TGTGCCTGGACGACAGGGCCCAACACTGAAGCTTTCTTT
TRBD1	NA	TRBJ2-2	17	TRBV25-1	CASSEYPARGQTGELFF	TGTGCCAGCAGTGAATATCCAGCCAGGGGGCAGACCGGGGAGCTGTTTTTT
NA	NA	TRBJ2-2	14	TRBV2	CASSWQGGTGELFF	TGTGCCAGCAGTTGGCAGGGAGGCACCGGGGAGCTGTTTTTT